This T cell receptor (beta chain) originates from a study of control samples from healthy donors and cancer patients. This table comes from immunoSEQ multiplex PCR, and its TCRdb copy is limited to in-frame clones, with some not included. Among around 200,000 clones, roughly 94% were seen once, and the ten largest hold less than 1.6%. V gave up 3 bases and J gave up 4 bases, with 14 bases separating them. The CDR3 contains 15 residues. The germline gives CDR1 KGHSH, CDR2 LQKENI. The source of this sequence is a man between 45 and 60 years old in good health. The chain links TRBV18 to TRBJ2-3; weak D call: TRBD1 (6 bases). What was sequenced was blood. CDR3 nucleotides: TGTGCCAGCTCACCTGACAGGTCGGTGGCAGATACGCAGTATTTT. As protein: CASSPDRSVADTQYF. The variable domain in full, completed from reference TRBV18 and TRBJ2-3, reads NAGVMQNPRHLVRRRGQEARLRCSPMKGHSHVYWYRQLPEEGLKFMVYLQKENIIDESGMPKERFSAEFPKEGPSILRIQQVVRGDSAAYFCASSPDRSVADTQYFGPGTRLTVL.